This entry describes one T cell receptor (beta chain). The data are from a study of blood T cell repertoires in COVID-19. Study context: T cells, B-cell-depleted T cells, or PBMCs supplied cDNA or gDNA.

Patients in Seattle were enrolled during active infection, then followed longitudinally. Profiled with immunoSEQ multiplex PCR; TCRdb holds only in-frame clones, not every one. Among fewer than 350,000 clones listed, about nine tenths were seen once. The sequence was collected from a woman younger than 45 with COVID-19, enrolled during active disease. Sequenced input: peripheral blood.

The CDR3 is CASRQSGNTIYF. The CDR3 DNA sequence: TGTGCCAGCAGGCAGTCCGGAAACACCATATATTTT. The chain couples TRBV12-3 or TRBV12-4 to TRBJ1-3; no firm D call. This CDR3 comprises 12 residues. Trimming shortened V by 6 bases and J by 4 bases, and 7 bases separated the two germline ends.